A single sample gave rise to the 12 T cell receptor beta chains below, sequenced in a study of T-cell reconstitution after alpha-beta-depleted transplantation in children. Unique molecular identifiers were built into the TCRbeta library. A single record per CDR3 protein comes from TCRdb applying MiXCR to the PCR reads. The sample lists just under 350,000 distinct CDR3 sequences, under 20% seen once, with around 41% in the top ten. Source: PBMCs, mostly from graft donor cells, taken 360 days after TCRalphabeta/CD19-depleted stem cell transplant. The receptors shown here come from a male patient under 10 years old who had a stem cell transplant for acute lymphoblastic leukemia, so the T cells may come from the graft donor.

This clonotype occurred a few times. The V and J genes are TRBV28 and TRBJ2-1; TRBD2 aligns across 16 bases. Trimming removed 7 bases from V and 7 bases from J; junction bases left unmatched: 13. The CDR3 is 18 amino acids. Germline-derived CDR1 and CDR2 are MDHEN and SYDVKM. In DNA form, the CDR3 reads TGTGCCAGCACCGAGGGACTAGCGGGAGGGCCCAGTCGAAATGAGCAGTTCTTC. Translation gives CASTEGLAGGPSRNEQFF.

The chain carries TRBV2 and TRBJ2-7, with TRBD2 identical over 13 bases. The CDR3 contains 15 residues. The V gene's germline CDR1 is SNHLY and CDR2 FYNNEI. The V gene end was trimmed by 6 bases and the J gene end by 2 bases; junction bases not matched to a gene: 4. In nucleotides, the CDR3 is TGTGCCAGCAGGTCCGGACTAGCGGGAGCCTACGAGCAGTACTTC. It is translated as CASRSGLAGAYEQYF.

There are a few counts of this clonotype. The chain's CDR3 is CSARDLKRAPTLNTEAFF. As DNA, the CDR3 is TGCAGTGCTAGAGATCTGAAAAGGGCCCCAACTTTGAACACTGAAGCTTTCTTT. The rearrangement links TRBV20-1 to TRBJ1-1; D gene unclear. This CDR3 region has 18 residues. V gave up 0 bases and J gave up 0 bases, with 20 bases separating them. From germline, CDR1 is DFQATT and CDR2 SNEGSKA (reference sequence).

In this sample, this clonotype turned up many times. This rearrangement joins TRBV12-3 or TRBV12-4 to TRBJ2-5, with 7 nucleotides matching TRBD1. This CDR3 region has 13 residues. The junction had 3 bases not matched to a gene; V was cut back by 6 bases and J by 2 bases. The CDR3 spells CASRRGQQETQYF. The CDR3 nucleotides are TGTGCCAGCAGACGGGGACAGCAAGAGACCCAGTACTTC.

This clonotype has a handful of counts. V is TRBV18 and J is TRBJ2-2, with D possibly TRBD2 on 5 matching bases. Trimming removed 3 bases from V and 5 bases from J, with 10 bases in between. Germline V gives CDR1 KGHSH, CDR2 LQKENI. The CDR3 extends over 14 amino acids. This CDR3 reads CASSPQSGTGELFF. The CDR3 DNA follows: TGTGCCAGCTCACCTCAGTCGGGAACCGGGGAGCTGTTTTTT.

Ten or more counts support this clonotype. The chain employs TRBV3-1 and TRBJ1-5; D call uncertain. CDR3 length: 12 amino acids. Looked up from germline, CDR1 is LGHDT and CDR2 is YNNKEL (reference sequence). The V gene lost 8 bases and the J gene lost 2 bases, with 7 bases spanning the gap. This CDR3 reads CASGWGNQPQHF. Written as DNA, the CDR3 is TGTGCCAGCGGATGGGGCAATCAGCCCCAGCATTTT. The entire variable domain, with the rest obtained from reference TRBV3-1 and TRBJ1-5, is as follows: DTAVSQTPKYLVTQMGNDKSIKCEQNLGHDTMYWYKQDSKKFLKIMFSYNNKELIINETVPNRFSPKSPDKAHLNLHINSLELGDSAVYFCASGWGNQPQHFGDGTRLSIL.

V gene TRBV2 combines with J gene TRBJ2-2; no definite D call. The CDR3 has 14 amino acids. Per the germline V gene, CDR1 is SNHLY and CDR2 is FYNNEI. Deletions cut 4 bases from V and 6 bases from J, with 12 bases between. The CDR3 loop reads CASSGQDRAGELFF. In nucleotides, the CDR3 is TGTGCCAGCAGTGGGCAGGATAGGGCCGGGGAGCTGTTTTTT.

This clonotype came up a few times. The CDR3 bases are TGTGCCAGCCTCCCGGGACAGGGAAATCATGAGCAGTTCTTC. Its protein product is CASLPGQGNHEQFF. The J gene is TRBJ2-1, the V gene TRBV2, with TRBD1 matching over 9 bases. This CDR3 comprises 14 residues. Germline lookup yields CDR1 SNHLY and CDR2 FYNNEI. V trimming: 8 bases; J trimming: 8 bases; junction bases outside the gene matches: 10.

This clonotype was seen ten or more times. The CDR3 reads CSARAGSASYEQYF. CDR3 bases: TGCAGTGCTAGAGCAGGTTCAGCATCCTACGAGCAGTACTTC. The rearrangement joins TRBV20-1 to TRBJ2-7; D is ambiguous. The length of the CDR3 is 14 residues. Germline V CDR1 and CDR2: DFQATT, SNEGSKA (reference sequence). The V end lost 1 base, the J end lost 1 base, and 11 bases lay between the germline ends.

This clonotype was found many times. The rearrangement uses TRBV13 and TRBJ2-3; D might be TRBD2 (6 bases). The CDR3 covers 15 residues. V lost 3 bases and J 4 bases, leaving 14 bases between the germline ends. The germline gives CDR1 PRHDT, CDR2 FYEKMQ (reference sequence). This chain's CDR3 is CASSFPGEGPDTQYF. CDR3 DNA sequence: TGTGCCAGCAGCTTTCCGGGAGAAGGGCCAGATACGCAGTATTTT.

This clonotype was found a few times. This chain links TRBV9 with TRBJ1-4; 11 positions agree with TRBD1. Germline V lookup: CDR1 SGDLS, CDR2 YYNGEE. The CDR3 consists of 17 residues. V was clipped by 3 bases and J by 0 bases; unmatched bases: 4. This CDR3 is CASSGGQGAPTNEKLFF. The DNA for the CDR3 is TGTGCCAGCAGCGGTGGACAGGGGGCACCAACTAATGAAAAACTGTTTTTT.

The sample holds a few counts of this clonotype. V gene TRBV28 combines with J gene TRBJ2-2; 9 bases match TRBD1. Looked up from germline, CDR1 is MDHEN and CDR2 is SYDVKM. This CDR3 is built from 16 residues. After removal of 7 bases from V and 2 bases from J, the junction contained 8 bases not matched to a gene. CDR3 loop: CASTRPGQGNTGELFF. CDR3 in DNA: TGTGCCAGCACCAGACCGGGACAGGGAAACACCGGGGAGCTGTTTTTT.